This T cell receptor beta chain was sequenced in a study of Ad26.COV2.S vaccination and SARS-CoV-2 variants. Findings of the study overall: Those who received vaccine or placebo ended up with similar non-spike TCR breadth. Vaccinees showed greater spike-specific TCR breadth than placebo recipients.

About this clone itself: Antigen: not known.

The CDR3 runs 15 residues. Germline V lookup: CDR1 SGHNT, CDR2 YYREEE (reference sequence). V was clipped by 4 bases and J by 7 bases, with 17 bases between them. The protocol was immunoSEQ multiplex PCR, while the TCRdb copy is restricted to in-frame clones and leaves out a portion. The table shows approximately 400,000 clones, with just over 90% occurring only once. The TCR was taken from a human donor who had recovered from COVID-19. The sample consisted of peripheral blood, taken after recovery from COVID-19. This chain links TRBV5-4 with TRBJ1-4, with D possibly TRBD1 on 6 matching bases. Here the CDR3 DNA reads TGTGCCAGCAGCGCAGGGAGGGGGATCTCTGAAAAACTGTTTTTT. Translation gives CASSAGRGISEKLFF.